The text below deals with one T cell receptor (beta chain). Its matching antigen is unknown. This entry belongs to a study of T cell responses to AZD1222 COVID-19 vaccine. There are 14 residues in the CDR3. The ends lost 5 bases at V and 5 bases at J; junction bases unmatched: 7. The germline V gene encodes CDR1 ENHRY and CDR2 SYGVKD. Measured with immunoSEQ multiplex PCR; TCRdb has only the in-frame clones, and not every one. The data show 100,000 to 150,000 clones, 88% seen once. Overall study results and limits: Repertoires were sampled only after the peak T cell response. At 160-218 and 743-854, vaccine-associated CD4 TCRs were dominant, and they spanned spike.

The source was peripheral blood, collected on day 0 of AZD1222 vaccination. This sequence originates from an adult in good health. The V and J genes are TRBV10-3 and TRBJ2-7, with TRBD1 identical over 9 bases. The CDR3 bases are TGTGCCATCAGTCCGGGGACAGGGCGAAACGAGCAGTACTTC. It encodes CAISPGTGRNEQYF.